Each of the 9 T cell receptor beta chains below was sequenced from the same sample in a study of blood T cells in healthy people across ages. A second about 6 to 12 cycle PCR used barcoded and J-beta primers. TCRdb reprocessed the 5' RACE reads via MiXCR and lists one record per CDR3 protein. The sample contains roughly 800,000 distinct CDR3 sequences, roughly 64% of which appear only once. Source material: blood. The origin of the receptors is a young man in good health.

The chain has TRBV7-8 and TRBJ2-1; 11 bases align to TRBD2. CDR1 SGHVS and CDR2 FQNEAQ come from the germline V gene. The CDR3 covers 17 residues. Trimming took 5 bases from V and 9 from J; bases not matched to a gene: 15. The chain's CDR3 is CASSRLAGGSINLEQFF. The DNA of the CDR3 is TGTGCCAGCAGCAGGCTAGCGGGAGGCAGTATAAATCTTGAGCAGTTCTTC.

This clonotype was picked up a small number of times. The chain uses TRBV7-8 and TRBJ2-7, with 7 bases identical to TRBD2. The ends lost 5 bases at V and 2 bases at J; junction bases unmatched: 3. Looked up from germline, CDR1 is SGHVS and CDR2 is FQNEAQ. The CDR3 covers 13 residues. The CDR3, as DNA: TGTGCCAGCAGCCGAGCGGGACCCTACGAGCAGTACTTC. It yields the protein CASSRAGPYEQYF.

This clonotype was detected a few times. The chain combines TRBV7-2 with TRBJ2-5, with 7 positions matching TRBD2. CDR1 SGHTA and CDR2 FQGNSA come from the germline V gene. V shed 4 bases, J shed 5 bases, and the junction held 10 bases outside the gene matches. The CDR3 spans 15 residues. This CDR3 is CASSSYRSGGETQYF. The DNA of the CDR3 is TGTGCCAGCAGCTCGTACAGGTCCGGGGGGGAGACCCAGTACTTC.

The chain couples TRBV20-1 to TRBJ2-4, with D uncertain. The V end lost 4 bases, the J end lost 2 bases, and 15 bases lay between the germline ends. This CDR3 spans 15 amino acids. The germline V gene has CDR1 DFQATT and CDR2 SNEGSKA (reference sequence). Here the CDR3 reads CSATRLPPTKNIQYF. The CDR3 region has the DNA TGCAGTGCTACCAGACTGCCGCCAACCAAAAACATTCAGTACTTC.

This clonotype was observed once. The gene calls are TRBV30 and TRBJ1-5; tentative D call: TRBD1 (6 bases). Trimming cost V 5 bases and J 2 bases, with 10 bases left between them. Per the germline V gene, CDR1 is GTSNPN and CDR2 is SVGIG (reference sequence). CDR3 size: 13 residues. This CDR3 is CAWAKGGNQPQHF. The DNA for the CDR3 is TGTGCCTGGGCCAAGGGGGGCAATCAGCCCCAGCATTTT.

The table lists this clonotype with a few counts. The rearrangement links TRBV20-1 to TRBJ1-5; 7 nucleotides agree with TRBD1. From germline, CDR1 is DFQATT and CDR2 SNEGSKA (reference sequence). V shed 3 bases, J shed 3 bases, and the junction held 5 bases outside the gene matches. This CDR3 comprises 14 residues. The chain's CDR3 is CSARTGYPNQPQHF. The CDR3 DNA reads as TGCAGTGCTAGGACAGGGTACCCCAATCAGCCCCAGCATTTT.

CDR3 in amino acids: CASTLGASGGEETQYF. DNA of the CDR3: TGTGCCAGCACCCTGGGGGCTAGCGGGGGGGAAGAGACCCAGTACTTC. The V call is TRBV12-3 or TRBV12-4, the J call TRBJ2-5; 12 bases map to TRBD2. The CDR3 sequence is 16 residues long. Losses at the gene ends were 7 bases for V and 3 bases for J; bases not matched to a gene: 9.

This rearrangement joins TRBV7-9 to TRBJ2-5, with 7 nucleotides matching TRBD2. The better agreement between TRBJ2-7 and the DNA end casts doubt on the J call. The CDR3 has 13 amino acids. Germline CDR1 and CDR2: SEHNR and FQNEAQ (reference sequence). In DNA, the CDR3 is TGTGCCAGCAACCTGGGAGGGCACTACGAGCAGTACTTC. Amino acids: CASNLGGHYEQYF.

This sequence joins TRBV7-2 and TRBJ2-1, with 8 bases identical to TRBD1. The CDR3 totals 15 residues. Germline-derived CDR1 and CDR2 are SGHTA and FQGNSA. The V and J ends lost 5 bases and 10 bases, in that order; junction bases with no gene match: 13. CDR3 residues: CASSKGQAGTQEQFF. CDR3 nucleotides: TGTGCCAGCAGCAAGGGACAGGCGGGAACCCAAGAGCAGTTCTTC.